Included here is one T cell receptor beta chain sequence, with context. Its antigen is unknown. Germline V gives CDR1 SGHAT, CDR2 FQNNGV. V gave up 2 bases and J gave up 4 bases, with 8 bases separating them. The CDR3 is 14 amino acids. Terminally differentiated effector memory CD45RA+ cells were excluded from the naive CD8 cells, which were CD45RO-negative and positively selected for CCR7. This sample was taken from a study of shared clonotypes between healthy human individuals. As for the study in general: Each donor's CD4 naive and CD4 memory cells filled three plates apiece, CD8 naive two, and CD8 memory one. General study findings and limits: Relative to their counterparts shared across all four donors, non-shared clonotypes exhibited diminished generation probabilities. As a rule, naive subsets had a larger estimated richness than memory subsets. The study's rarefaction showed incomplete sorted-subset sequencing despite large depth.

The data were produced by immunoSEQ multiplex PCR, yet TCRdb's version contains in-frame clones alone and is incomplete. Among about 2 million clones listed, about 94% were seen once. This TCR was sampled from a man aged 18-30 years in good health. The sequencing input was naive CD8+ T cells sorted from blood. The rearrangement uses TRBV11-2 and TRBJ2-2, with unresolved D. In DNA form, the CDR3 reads TGTGCCAGCAGCTTAACGACAAGCACCGGGGAGCTGTTTTTT. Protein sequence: CASSLTTSTGELFF. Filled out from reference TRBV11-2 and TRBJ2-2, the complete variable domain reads EAGVAQSPRYKIIEKRQSVAFWCNPISGHATLYWYQQILGQGPKLLIQFQNNGVVDDSQLPKDRFSAERLKGVDSTLKIQPAKLEDSAVYLCASSLTTSTGELFFGEGSRLTVL.